This passage covers 14 T cell receptor beta chains from one sample sequenced in a study of shared clonotypes between healthy human individuals. Assay used: immunoSEQ multiplex PCR; TCRdb lists only in-frame clones, some missing. The sample includes some 1,400,000 clones, 96% of them seen just once. The sequencing input was naive CD4+ T cells sorted from blood. Specified subset: CD45RA+ positively selected. Every receptor here comes from a young man in good health.

Of note for this clone: Sequence at one end of the junction differs from germline and may be a read error. V usage is TRBV6-1 and J usage is TRBJ2-7; TRBD2 agrees at 10 bases. The germline V gene encodes CDR1 MNHNS and CDR2 SASEGT. The CDR3 totals 13 residues. In DNA, the CDR3 is TGTACCAGCAGCAGGCTAGCGGGAGTCGAGCAGTACTTC. The encoded protein is CTSSRLAGVEQYF.

The chain carries TRBV19 and TRBJ2-7, with 9 bases matching TRBD2. Germline CDR1 is LNHDA and CDR2 is SQIVND (reference sequence). V shed 3 bases, J shed 6 bases, and the junction held 6 bases outside the gene matches. The CDR3 is 14 amino acids. The CDR3 reads CASSIHGSGGEQYF. For the CDR3, the DNA is TGTGCCAGTAGTATTCACGGTAGCGGGGGCGAGCAGTACTTC.

The chain recombines TRBV28 with TRBJ1-2; D unresolved. The CDR3 has 14 residues. V dropped 5 bases and J dropped 4 bases, with 14 bases sitting between them. The germline V gene encodes CDR1 MDHEN and CDR2 SYDVKM. CDR3 sequence reads: CASSVSSGFYGYTF. The CDR3 coding sequence is TGTGCCAGCAGTGTCTCGTCTGGGTTCTATGGCTACACCTTC.

The chain combines TRBV5-6 with TRBJ1-4; 9 nucleotides match TRBD1. The V segment lost 2 bases and the J segment 12 bases; nucleotides outside the gene matches: 5. The CDR3 spans 13 residues. Germline CDR1 reads SGHDT; CDR2 reads YYEEEE. The CDR3 protein is CASSFWDREELFF. In DNA, the CDR3 is TGTGCCAGCAGCTTTTGGGACAGGGAGGAACTGTTTTTT.

The J gene is TRBJ2-3, the V gene TRBV6-6; D uncertain. The CDR3 consists of 11 residues. From germline, CDR1 is MNHNY and CDR2 SVGAGI (reference sequence). Trimming cost V 7 bases and J 4 bases, with 6 bases left between them. Written as DNA, the CDR3 is TGTGCCAGCAAGACCGCAGATACGCAGTATTTT. Protein sequence: CASKTADTQYF.

The J gene is TRBJ2-2, the V gene TRBV15; possible D gene TRBD1, 6 bases. The CDR3 extends over 15 amino acids. V lost 1 base and J 5 bases, leaving 11 bases between the germline ends. Germline-derived CDR1 and CDR2 are LNHNV and YYDKDF (reference sequence). The CDR3 sequence: CATSRVGARTGELFF. CDR3 in DNA: TGTGCCACCAGCAGAGTGGGGGCGAGGACCGGGGAGCTGTTTTTT.

V and J are TRBV7-9 and TRBJ1-4; maybe TRBD1 (5 bases). This CDR3 comprises 15 residues. The V and J ends lost 6 bases and 5 bases respectively, with 16 bases between them. Germline CDR1 SEHNR, CDR2 FQNEAQ (reference sequence). CDR3 nucleotide sequence: TGTGCCAGCAGTTTAAGGAACAGGATAAATGAAAAACTGTTTTTT. This codes for CASSLRNRINEKLFF.

The V and J genes are TRBV28 and TRBJ2-7; D may be TRBD1 (6 bases). The CDR3 runs to 16 residues. The ends were cut back, 4 bases at V and 7 bases at J, with 23 bases in the middle. CDR1 is MDHEN and CDR2 is SYDVKM in the germline V gene. CDR3 region: CASSSRTDRIFAEQYF. The CDR3 bases are TGTGCCAGCAGTTCGCGGACAGACCGAATTTTTGCGGAGCAGTACTTC.

The J gene is TRBJ1-3, the V gene TRBV7-2; 10 bases agree with TRBD1. Germline trimming cut 4 bases from V and 8 bases from J; bases unmatched to any gene: 5. This CDR3 contains 14 residues. Germline values: CDR1 SGHTA, CDR2 FQGNSA. The CDR3 loop is CASSWDRGRDTIYF. CDR3 sequence (DNA): TGTGCCAGCAGCTGGGACAGGGGTCGGGACACCATATATTTT.

Here the CDR3 reads CAINQGVRKIYEQYF. CDR3 bases: TGTGCCATCAACCAGGGGGTCAGAAAAATCTACGAGCAGTACTTC. This chain connects TRBV10-3 to TRBJ2-7; 7 bases fit TRBD1. Germline-derived CDR1 and CDR2 are ENHRY and SYGVKD. This CDR3 has 15 amino acids. V trimming: 7 bases; J trimming: 3 bases; junction bases outside the gene matches: 12.

This chain joins TRBV5-6 and TRBJ1-5; 12 bases are a match to TRBD1. The germline V gene has CDR1 SGHDT and CDR2 YYEEEE. J was trimmed by 6 bases and V by 5 bases; bases with no gene match: 6. The CDR3 contains 15 residues. CDR3: CASSSGTGGTQPQHF. The CDR3 DNA sequence: TGTGCCAGCAGTTCCGGGACAGGGGGCACTCAGCCCCAGCATTTT. The variable domain in full, completed from reference TRBV5-6 and TRBJ1-5, reads DAGVTQSPTHLIKTRGQQVTLRCSPKSGHDTVSWYQQALGQGPQFIFQYYEEEERQRGNFPDRFSGHQFPNYSSELNVNALLLGDSALYLCASSSGTGGTQPQHFGDGTRLSIL.

This chain connects TRBV7-9 to TRBJ2-3; no clear D gene. Deletions cut 0 bases from V and 1 base from J, with 5 bases between. This CDR3 region has 14 residues. The germline CDR1 and CDR2 sequences are SEHNR and FQNEAQ (reference sequence). CDR3 loop: CASSLAARTDTQYF. The DNA of the CDR3 is TGTGCCAGCAGCTTAGCGGCGCGCACAGATACGCAGTATTTT.

A note on this clone: This specimen includes other DNA sequences encoding the same CDR3. CDR3 loop: CASSSNRNTGELFF. The CDR3 bases are TGTGCCAGCAGCTCTAACAGGAACACCGGGGAGCTGTTTTTT. The chain uses TRBV7-9 and TRBJ2-2; D gene unclear. The germline V and J ends were trimmed by 4 bases and 1 base, with 7 bases remaining between them. Per the germline V gene, CDR1 is SEHNR and CDR2 is FQNEAQ (reference sequence). This CDR3 has 14 amino acids.

The gene calls are TRBV7-6 and TRBJ2-1; weak D call: TRBD1 (5 bases). In germline, CDR1 is SGHVS, CDR2 FNYEAQ. V dropped 5 bases and J dropped 9 bases, with 17 bases sitting between them. This CDR3 is built from 14 residues. CDR3 in amino acids: CASSIFQGSREQFF. DNA of the CDR3: TGTGCCAGCAGCATATTTCAGGGTTCCCGTGAGCAGTTCTTC.